This T cell receptor (beta chain) was captured in a study of chemoradiotherapy in HPV16-positive cancers (dated by TCRdb to the early 2020s). About the study as a whole: Candidate HPV-specific T-cell clones and common TCR motifs were defined through functional T-cell assays on cells from a couple of HPV16-positive patients. The study asked whether T-cell immunity against the HPV oncoproteins E6 and E7 changes during chemoradiotherapy and whether it affects survival. The candidate HPV-specific TCRs and motifs were then tracked in TCR repertoires from about 93 patients with HPV-related cancers.

In its sample, this clone was seen once. This receptor's antigen is unknown. Base qualities are not at hand, and no much larger clone is one base apart. Receptor amplification or capture employed the immunoSEQ multiplex PCR assay. Imported from immuneACCESS, the table was reduced by TCRdb to in-frame sequences with V and J called. These copies leave out some clones; in studies compared against another copy, an unresolved V gene accounts for under half, and the cause of the remainder is not known. The sample contains approximately 1,800 clones, around four fifths of them found a single time. 18% of the sample lies in the top ten. Study-level results and caveats: Only a couple of HPV16-positive patients were used to derive the functional definition of HPV-specific T cells, and the survival association was reported for HPV16-positive patients. Expansion of candidate HPV-specific clones and E7-related TCR motifs was observed in the tumor microenvironment during treatment, whereas no such expansion was observed for non-HPV-specific T cells. In HPV16-positive patients, expansion of HPV-responsive T cells during chemoradiotherapy was found to be associated with improved recurrence-free survival.

Repertoires were sampled repeatedly over the course of chemoradiotherapy so that clonal expansion in the tumor microenvironment could be followed. This sequence was found in a human donor with HPV-associated anogenital cancer. The sequencing here drew on tumor tissue, taken from a patient who underwent chemoradiotherapy.

The DNA reads as follows: TGTGCCAGCGGTCAGTGGACGGAGAACACCGGGGAGCTGTTTTTT. Its protein product is CASGQWTENTGELFF. The chain is made from TRBV28 and TRBJ2-2; the D gene lacks a confident call. V loses 8 bases, J loses 1 base, and the germline ends lie 14 bases apart. The CDR3 measures 15 amino acids from cysteine to phenylalanine. CDR3 DNA only is kept here, 45 bases in frame from base 1. The germline V gene gives CDR1 as MDHEN and CDR2 as SYDVKM.